One T cell receptor beta chain is described in this entry. This clonotype was seen at least ten times. Its antigen is still unknown. Base qualities are missing; no much larger clone stands one base away. The data stem from a study (dated by TCRdb to the mid-2010s). Libraries were constructed by RT-PCR. Sequencing was carried out with an Illumina MiSeq. TCRdb ran its own pipeline on the public reads, namely fastp trimming at Q25 and MiXCR clone calling, and kept in-frame beta chains. Every entry covers one CDR3 protein and lists the most common genes and DNA from its rows. This sample comprises about 680,000 distinct CDR3 sequences, about 14% of them detected only once. In total, the top ten clones hold around 3.3% of the sample. Unmatched junction bases come to 8, with V trimmed by 2 bases and J by 5 bases. Taken from cysteine to phenylalanine, the CDR3 has 16 residues. Left in the record is the CDR3 DNA by itself, 48 bases read in frame from the first base. CDR1 and CDR2 (SGHRS, YFSETQ) derive from the germline V gene.

The TCR was taken from a female donor in good health, serving as a healthy control. The source material was memory CD4+ T cells from blood. This chain joins TRBV5-1 to TRBJ2-3, with TRBD2 matching 10 junction bases. The nucleotide sequence is given as TGCGCCAGCAGCTTAACAGCGGGAGGGCCGGGAGATACGCAGTATTTT. Its coded protein is CASSLTAGGPGDTQYF.